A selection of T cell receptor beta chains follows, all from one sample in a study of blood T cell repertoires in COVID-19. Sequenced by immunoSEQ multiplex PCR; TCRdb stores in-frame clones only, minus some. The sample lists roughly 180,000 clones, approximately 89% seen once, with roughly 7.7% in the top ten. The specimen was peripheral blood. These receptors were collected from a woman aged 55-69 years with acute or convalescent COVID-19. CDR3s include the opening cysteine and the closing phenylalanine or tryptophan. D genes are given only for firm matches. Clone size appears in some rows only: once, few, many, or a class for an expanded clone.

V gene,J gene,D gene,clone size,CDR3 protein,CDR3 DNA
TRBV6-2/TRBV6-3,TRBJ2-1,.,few,CASSPVTAPRDNEQFF,TGTGCCAGCAGTCCGGTAACCGCACCCAGGGACAATGAGCAGTTCTTC
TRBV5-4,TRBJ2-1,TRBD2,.,CASSSRLAGLYNEQFF,TGTGCCAGCAGCTCTAGGCTAGCGGGCTTATACAATGAGCAGTTCTTC
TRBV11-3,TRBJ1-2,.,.,CASSLGTDYLGYTF,TGTGCCAGCAGCTTAGGGACGGACTACCTTGGCTACACCTTC
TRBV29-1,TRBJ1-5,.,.,CSVGHLNQPQHF,TGCAGCGTTGGACATTTAAACCAGCCCCAGCATTTT
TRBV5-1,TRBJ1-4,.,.,CASSLYGTREKLFF,TGCGCCAGCAGCTTGTACGGGACACGTGAAAAACTGTTTTTT
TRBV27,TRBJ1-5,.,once,CASSLGTRVTLFYSNQPQHF,TGTGCCAGCAGTTTGGGTACCCGGGTAACTTTATTTTATAGCAATCAGCCCCAGCATTTT
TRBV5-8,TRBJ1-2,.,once,CASSQDRRYGYTF,TGTGCCAGCAGCCAAGACAGGCGCTATGGCTACACCTTC
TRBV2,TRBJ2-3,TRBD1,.,CASGGQGSSTDTQYF,TGTGCCAGCGGGGGACAGGGCAGCTCCACAGATACGCAGTATTTT
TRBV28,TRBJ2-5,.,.,CASNSLVREETQYF,TGTGCCAGCAACAGTTTAGTACGCGAAGAGACCCAGTACTTC
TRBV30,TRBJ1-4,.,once,CALGESVRNEKLFF,TGTGCCCTGGGAGAGAGCGTACGTAATGAAAAACTGTTTTTT
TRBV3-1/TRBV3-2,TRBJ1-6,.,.,CASRSGTIDSPLHF,TGTGCCAGCAGGTCCGGGACAATCGATTCACCCCTCCACTTT
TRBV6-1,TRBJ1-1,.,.,CASSTTASTEAFF,TGTGCCAGCAGTACGACAGCGAGCACTGAAGCTTTCTTT
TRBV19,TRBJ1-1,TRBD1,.,CASSIAFGQGFFYNTEAFF,TGTGCCAGTAGTATAGCCTTCGGACAGGGATTCTTTTACAACACTGAAGCTTTCTTT
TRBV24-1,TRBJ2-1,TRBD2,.,CATSDSPGLAAYNEQFF,TGTGCCACCAGTGATTCCCCGGGACTAGCGGCCTACAATGAGCAGTTCTTC
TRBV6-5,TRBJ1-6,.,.,CASSYSVPDNSPLHF,TGTGCCAGCAGTTACTCGGTTCCGGATAATTCACCCCTCCACTTT
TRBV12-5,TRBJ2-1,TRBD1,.,CASGQLTGLILDEQFF,TGTGCTAGTGGCCAGCTGACAGGGCTGATTTTAGATGAGCAGTTCTTC
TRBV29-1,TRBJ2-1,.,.,CSVVVASSYNEQFF,TGCAGCGTTGTTGTAGCGAGCTCCTACAATGAGCAGTTCTTC
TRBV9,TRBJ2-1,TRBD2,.,CASSFRSGAGYNEQFF,TGTGCCAGCAGCTTTCGAAGCGGGGCCGGATACAATGAGCAGTTCTTC
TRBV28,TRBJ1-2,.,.,CATLDSYGYTF,TGTGCCACCCTAGACAGCTATGGCTACACCTTC
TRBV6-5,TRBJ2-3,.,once,CASSLGGQEDTQYF,TGTGCCAGCAGTTTAGGAGGGCAGGAAGATACGCAGTATTTT
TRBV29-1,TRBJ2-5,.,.,CSVEVAVGETQYF,TGCAGCGTTGAAGTGGCGGTTGGAGAGACCCAGTACTTC
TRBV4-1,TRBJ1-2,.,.,CASSQALGGGYTF,TGCGCCAGCAGCCAAGCCCTCGGGGGGGGCTACACCTTC
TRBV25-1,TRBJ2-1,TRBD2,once,CASKPSGTNEQFF,TGTGCCAGCAAGCCTAGCGGCACCAATGAGCAGTTCTTC
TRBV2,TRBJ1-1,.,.,CASSEWAGNTEAFF,TGTGCCAGCAGTGAATGGGCGGGGAACACTGAAGCTTTCTTT
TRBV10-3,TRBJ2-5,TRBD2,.,CAISDGLAGEKTQYF,TGTGCCATCAGCGATGGACTAGCGGGAGAAAAGACCCAGTACTTC
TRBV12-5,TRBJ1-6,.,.,CASALEPNSPLHF,TGTGCTAGTGCCCTCGAGCCAAATTCACCCCTCCACTTT